This T cell receptor beta chain appears in the sequencing data of a study of neurological immune-mediated disorders. The length of the CDR3 is 16 residues. Germline CDR1 reads SGHRS; CDR2 reads YFSETQ. V trimming: 4 bases; J trimming: 3 bases; junction bases outside the gene matches: 7. With respect to this clonotype: What it binds is unknown.

Synthesis of cDNA was accomplished via 5'RACE employing 10-nucleotide random UMIs. Via MiXCR, TCRdb re-called the 5' RACE reads, giving one row per CDR3 protein. Counted here are tens of thousands of distinct CDR3 sequences, 5% to 6% occurring once; the ten biggest clones make up roughly 2.4%. The unsorted libraries were produced from 2 million PBMCs held at -80 C. Study-wide findings and caveats: Association of the multiple sclerosis repertoire cluster with clinical or MRI features was not observed for any feature. It was HTLV-1-associated myelopathy that showed the most TCR clonal expansion, while multiple sclerosis showed the least, falling below healthy controls.

The genes are TRBV5-1 and TRBJ2-3, with 11 bases fitting TRBD2. This TCR derives from a woman in her 30s with multiple sclerosis. The sequencing sample was made of PBMCs. The CDR3 DNA reads as TGCGCCAGCAGCCAACGGACTAGCGGGCTTACAGATACGCAGTATTTT. This translates into CASSQRTSGLTDTQYF.